This entry features one T cell receptor (beta chain) sequence. 60 Vbeta and 13 Jbeta primers were used in PCR. The repertoire was sequenced with immunoSEQ multiplex PCR; TCRdb's copy has only in-frame clones and lacks some. The data contain approximately 100,000 clones, roughly 70% of them singletons. The data were obtained in a study of cytomegalovirus exposure and HLA in healthy donors. Looking at the study overall: There were a few hundred genotyped donors. Of these, about 86% fell in the genetic ancestry cluster associated with self-reported Caucasian donors.

The CDR3 sequence is 15 residues long. Trimming stripped 2 bases from V and 4 bases from J, with 13 bases between. Germline assignment: CDR1 LNHDA and CDR2 SQIVND (reference sequence). Sequenced input: PBMCs. The clonotype comes from a woman in her 70s in good health and CMV-seropositive. The rearrangement joins TRBV19 to TRBJ2-3, with a possible D match to TRBD2 (6 bases). CDR3 coding DNA: TGTGCCAGTAGTATATATGTGTCTAGCGCAGATACGCAGTATTTT. Translation: CASSIYVSSADTQYF. The complete variable domain, with remaining parts taken from reference TRBV19 and TRBJ2-3, reads DGGITQSPKYLFRKEGQNVTLSCEQNLNHDAMYWYRQDPGQGLRLIYYSQIVNDFQKGDIAEGYSVSREKKESFPLTVTSAQKNPTAFYLCASSIYVSSADTQYFGPGTRLTVL.